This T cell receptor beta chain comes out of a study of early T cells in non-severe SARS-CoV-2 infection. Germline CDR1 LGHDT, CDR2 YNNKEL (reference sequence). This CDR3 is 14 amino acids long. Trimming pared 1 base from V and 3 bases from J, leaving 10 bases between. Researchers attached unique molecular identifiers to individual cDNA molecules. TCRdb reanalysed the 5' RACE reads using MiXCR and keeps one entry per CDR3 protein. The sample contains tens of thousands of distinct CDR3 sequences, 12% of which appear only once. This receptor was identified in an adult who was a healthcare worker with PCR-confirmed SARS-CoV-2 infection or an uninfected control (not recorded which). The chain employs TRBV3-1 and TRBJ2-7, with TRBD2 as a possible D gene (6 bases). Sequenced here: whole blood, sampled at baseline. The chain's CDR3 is CASSQVAGSYEQYF. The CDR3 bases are TGTGCCAGCAGCCAAGTCGCGGGGAGCTACGAGCAGTACTTC.